One sample yielded the 27 T cell receptor beta chains listed below, sequenced in a study of blood T cell repertoires in COVID-19 (TCRdb year 2020). The library was obtained by the immunoSEQ multiplex PCR assay. As stored in TCRdb, this immuneACCESS dataset retains in-frame rearrangements with V and J assigned. A fraction of the clones does not appear; measured against another copy, unresolved V genes explain less than half of the discrepancy, and the remainder lacks a known reason. This sample is represented by some 120,000 clones; about four fifths of them were singletons. The ten largest clones add up to 9.5% to 15% of the sample. The sample was peripheral blood. These receptors all come from a human donor in a cohort sampled during active COVID-19.

The chain employs TRBV3-1 (or the pseudogene TRBV3-2) and TRBJ1-3; 9 positions agree with TRBD1. The V and J ends lost 4 bases and 5 bases, in that order; junction bases with no gene match: 3. The CDR3 is made up of 14 amino acids. CDR1 and CDR2 from the germline V gene are LGHDT and YNNKEL (reference sequence). CDR3 nucleotide sequence: TGTGCCAGCAGCCCTGGACAGGGGAGAAACACCATATATTTT. This gives the protein CASSPGQGRNTIYF.

This clone was seen only once. This chain connects TRBV18 to TRBJ1-1; TRBD1 is a possible D gene (6 bases). The CDR3 loop spans 15 amino acids. V was shortened by 4 bases and J by 1 base, with 13 bases between the two germline ends. Per the germline V gene, CDR1 is KGHSH and CDR2 is LQKENI. CDR3 sequence reads: CASSQTAGANTEAFF. Here the CDR3 DNA reads TGTGCCAGCTCACAAACGGCAGGGGCGAACACTGAAGCTTTCTTT. The variable domain in full, with the rest retrieved from reference TRBV18 and TRBJ1-1, is NAGVMQNPRHLVRRRGQEARLRCSPMKGHSHVYWYRQLPEEGLKFMVYLQKENIIDESGMPKERFSAEFPKEGPSILRIQQVVRGDSAAYFCASSQTAGANTEAFFGQGTRLTVV.

This chain links TRBV4-1 with TRBJ1-1; possible D gene TRBD1, 6 bases. This CDR3 is 16 amino acids long. Germline CDR1 and CDR2: MGHRA and YSYEKL. The V and J ends lost 1 base and 0 bases respectively, with 12 bases between them. CDR3 loop: CASSQVRGQVNTEAFF. In DNA, the CDR3 is TGCGCCAGCAGCCAAGTGCGGGGGCAGGTGAACACTGAAGCTTTCTTT.

This clone showed up just once. This chain connects TRBV6-6 to TRBJ1-2, with 7 bases identical to TRBD1. Trimming at V came to 10 bases and at J to 3 bases, leaving 5 bases not matched to a gene. There are 12 residues in the CDR3. CDR1 is MNHNY, CDR2 SVGAGI, per germline (reference sequence). CDR3 loop: CATDRADYGYTF. CDR3 DNA sequence: TGTGCCACCGACAGGGCTGACTATGGCTACACCTTC.

This clone has only one observation. V and J are TRBV6-5 and TRBJ2-7; 10 nucleotides align to TRBD1. V shed 6 bases and J 5 bases; nucleotides not matched to a gene: 7. Germline CDR1 MNHEY, CDR2 SVGAGI. The CDR3 is 14 residues long. CDR3 bases: TGTGCCAGCAGAACCCGGGACAGGGGACACGAGCAGTACTTC. Protein sequence: CASRTRDRGHEQYF.

The V and J genes are TRBV4-2 and TRBJ2-3, with TRBD2 matching over 12 bases. The CDR3 is made up of 18 amino acids. The V and J ends lost 1 base and 2 bases, in that order; junction bases with no gene match: 7. Germline loops: CDR1 LGHNA, CDR2 YNFKEQ. The CDR3, as DNA: TGTGCCAGCAGCCAAGGAGCTAGCGGGGGGGGAACCACAGATACGCAGTATTTT. Translated, it gives CASSQGASGGGTTDTQYF.

This clone was detected many times. This sequence joins TRBV4-1 and TRBJ1-1, with D perhaps matching TRBD1 (5 bases). The CDR3 is made up of 19 amino acids. CDR1 is MGHRA and CDR2 is YSYEKL in the germline V gene. V was trimmed by 3 bases and J by 1 base, leaving 24 bases between them. Here the CDR3 DNA reads TGCGCCAGCAGCCACTTAGGTGGGGGGGACGGGGAGAGGAACACTGAAGCTTTCTTT. Translation gives CASSHLGGGDGERNTEAFF.

The V and J genes are TRBV9 and TRBJ2-3; 11 bases line up with TRBD2. CDR3 length: 15 residues. Germline CDR1 and CDR2: SGDLS and YYNGEE. Losses at the gene ends were 7 bases for V and 5 bases for J; bases not matched to a gene: 9. CDR3 region: CASALSGGAGDTQYF. The CDR3 DNA reads TGTGCCAGCGCCCTTAGCGGGGGGGCCGGAGATACGCAGTATTTT.

This rearrangement joins TRBV5-1 to TRBJ2-7; the match to TRBD1 covers 11 bases. The germline V gene encodes CDR1 SGHRS and CDR2 YFSETQ. The CDR3 is 14 residues long. The trim removed 4 bases at V and 4 bases at J, leaving 4 bases unmatched. The CDR3 loop is CASSRDRGTYEQYF. CDR3 sequence (DNA): TGCGCCAGCAGCCGGGACAGGGGGACGTACGAGCAGTACTTC.

The gene calls are TRBV7-6 and TRBJ2-5; D is ambiguous. Trimming took 3 bases from V and 2 from J, leaving 13 bases between them. The CDR3 has 15 residues. In germline, CDR1 is SGHVS, CDR2 FNYEAQ. The chain's CDR3 is CASSFDGRRQETQYF. The CDR3 DNA reads TGTGCCAGCAGCTTCGATGGGCGAAGGCAAGAGACCCAGTACTTC. Complete variable domain (other parts from reference TRBV7-6 and TRBJ2-5): GAGVSQSPRYKVTKRGQDVALRCDPISGHVSLYWYRQALGQGPEFLTYFNYEAQQDKSGLPNDRFSAERPEGSISTLTIQRTEQRDSAMYRCASSFDGRRQETQYFGPGTRLLVL.

The chain is built from TRBV29-1 and TRBJ2-7, with 7 positions matching TRBD1. V lost 4 bases, J lost 5 bases, and 5 bases stayed unmatched. Germline assignment: CDR1 SQVTM and CDR2 ANQGSEA. The CDR3 extends over 12 amino acids. The CDR3 region is CSVAEGANEQYF. For the CDR3, the DNA is TGCAGCGTTGCAGAGGGGGCAAACGAGCAGTACTTC.

This clone was seen only a few times. The V gene is TRBV10-3, the J gene TRBJ1-2; D might be TRBD1 (5 bases). V was pared by 3 bases and J by 6 bases, with 11 bases between. CDR3 length equals 13 residues. Per the germline V gene, CDR1 is ENHRY and CDR2 is SYGVKD. CDR3 coding DNA: TGTGCCATCAGTGATGGAGGGGTAGATGGCTACACCTTC. Encoded protein: CAISDGGVDGYTF.

The CDR3, as DNA: TGTGCCAGCAGCCATGCGGGGGCGGGCGAGCAGTACTTC. Translating gives CASSHAGAGEQYF. This chain joins TRBV3-1 (or the pseudogene TRBV3-2) and TRBJ2-7, with a tentative D call TRBD2 (7 bases). This CDR3 is 13 amino acids long. CDR1 is LGHDT, CDR2 YNNKEL, per germline (reference sequence). V gave up 3 bases and J gave up 6 bases, with 12 bases separating them.

This clone has a handful of counts. The chain combines TRBV19 with TRBJ1-6; TRBD1 is a possible D gene (6 bases). Germline V gives CDR1 LNHDA, CDR2 SQIVND (reference sequence). The V gene lost 7 bases and the J gene lost 8 bases, with 18 bases spanning the gap. The CDR3 is made up of 15 amino acids. CDR3 amino acids: CASTLGGRADSPLHF. The CDR3 DNA is TGTGCCAGTACCCTCGGGGGGCGAGCGGATTCACCCCTCCACTTT.

This CDR3 reads CASSLGQGALGYTF. For the CDR3, the DNA is TGCGCCAGCAGCTTGGGACAGGGGGCGCTCGGCTACACCTTC. The chain joins TRBV5-1 to TRBJ1-2; 10 nucleotides line up with TRBD1. CDR3 size: 14 residues. Germline CDR1 and CDR2: SGHRS and YFSETQ. The ends lost 0 bases at V and 8 bases at J; junction bases unmatched: 4.

This clone was detected once. The V gene is TRBV6-2 or TRBV6-3, the J gene TRBJ2-2; 8 positions match TRBD1. The germline V gene encodes CDR1 MNHEY and CDR2 SVGEGT. V lost 6 bases and J lost 2; bases outside the gene matches: 11. This CDR3 has 17 residues. The CDR3 is CASSPLPGTGNTGELFF. The CDR3 region has the DNA TGTGCCAGCAGCCCGTTACCGGGGACAGGTAACACCGGGGAGCTGTTTTTT.

This clone was counted once. This chain joins TRBV6-6 and TRBJ2-7; D perhaps matches TRBD2 (7 bases). The germline CDR1 and CDR2 sequences are MNHNY and SVGAGI (reference sequence). The length of the CDR3 is 14 residues. The V gene lost 6 bases and the J gene lost 4 bases, with 16 bases spanning the gap. CDR3 sequence reads: CASSIGGGVYEQYF. The CDR3, as DNA: TGTGCCAGCAGCATAGGCGGGGGCGTTTACGAGCAGTACTTC.

The chain has TRBV19 and TRBJ1-5; 7 positions match TRBD1. Germline CDR1 and CDR2: LNHDA and SQIVND (reference sequence). With 5 bases clipped from V and 4 bases from J, the junction kept 11 bases outside the gene matches. This CDR3 is built from 16 residues. The CDR3 spells CASSRTGTDTNQPQHF. In nucleotides, the CDR3 is TGTGCCAGTAGTCGTACCGGGACAGATACAAATCAGCCCCAGCATTTT. The variable domain in full, with the rest retrieved from reference TRBV19 and TRBJ1-5, is DGGITQSPKYLFRKEGQNVTLSCEQNLNHDAMYWYRQDPGQGLRLIYYSQIVNDFQKGDIAEGYSVSREKKESFPLTVTSAQKNPTAFYLCASSRTGTDTNQPQHFGDGTRLSIL.

The genes are TRBV27 and TRBJ1-6; D may be TRBD1 (5 bases). The V gene lost 0 bases and the J gene lost 4 bases, with 16 bases spanning the gap. Germline V gives CDR1 MNHEY, CDR2 SMNVEV (reference sequence). The CDR3 totals 18 residues. The chain's CDR3 is CASSLSGRTPPYNSPLHF. In DNA form, the CDR3 reads TGTGCCAGCAGTTTATCGGGGCGAACACCGCCGTATAATTCACCCCTCCACTTT.

The rearrangement uses TRBV6-5 and TRBJ2-5, with D perhaps matching TRBD2 (5 bases). CDR3 length: 15 amino acids. V was pared by 4 bases and J by 2 bases, with 14 bases between. Looked up from germline, CDR1 is MNHEY and CDR2 is SVGAGI. In DNA, the CDR3 is TGTGCCAGCAGTTCTCCTAGGCTAGCTCAAGAGACCCAGTACTTC. Translating it yields CASSSPRLAQETQYF.

A single count supports this clone. The V gene is TRBV6-6, the J gene TRBJ2-5; D remains unclear. Germline lookup yields CDR1 MNHNY and CDR2 SVGAGI (reference sequence). The V and J ends lost 7 bases and 5 bases respectively, with 20 bases between them. This CDR3 comprises 15 residues. CDR3 amino acids: CASNPRLGRQETQYF. Written as DNA, the CDR3 is TGTGCCAGCAATCCTCGACTTGGAAGGCAGGAGACCCAGTACTTC.

This clone was observed once. V is TRBV4-1 and J is TRBJ2-1; D is uncertain. The CDR3 is 14 residues long. Germline CDR1 MGHRA, CDR2 YSYEKL. Deletions cut 0 bases from V and 9 bases from J, with 12 bases between. CDR3 DNA: TGCGCCAGCAGCCAAGAGTTACAGTTCCTTGAGCAGTTCTTC. This gives the protein CASSQELQFLEQFF.

This chain uses TRBV12-3 or TRBV12-4 with TRBJ1-1; D is possibly TRBD1 (5 bases). The CDR3 extends over 12 amino acids. V lost 4 bases and J 6 bases, leaving 9 bases between the germline ends. The CDR3 nucleotides are TGTGCCAGCAGTTCAGGGCTACCTGAAGCTTTCTTT. As protein: CASSSGLPEAFF.

The gene calls are TRBV5-8 and TRBJ1-2, with 11 bases that match TRBD1. This CDR3 is built from 16 residues. Germline assignment: CDR1 SGHTS and CDR2 YDEGEE. V gave up 0 bases and J gave up 6 bases; unmatched junction bases: 7. CDR3 loop: CASSLAGTGGMNGYTF. CDR3 DNA sequence: TGTGCCAGCAGCTTGGCCGGGACAGGGGGTATGAATGGCTACACCTTC.

The chain uses TRBV30 and TRBJ2-7; possibly TRBD1 for D (6 bases). Trimming shortened V by 2 bases and J by 7 bases, and 15 bases separated the two germline ends. The CDR3 extends over 13 amino acids. The germline V gene encodes CDR1 GTSNPN and CDR2 SVGIG (reference sequence). The CDR3 DNA sequence: TGTGCCTGGAGTCGCCCACAGGGTTTTGAGCAGTACTTC. This codes for CAWSRPQGFEQYF.

This rearrangement joins TRBV11-2 to TRBJ2-2, with 9 bases lining up with TRBD1. The ends lost 5 bases at V and 8 bases at J; junction bases unmatched: 15. CDR3 length: 17 residues. Germline V gives CDR1 SGHAT, CDR2 FQNNGV. DNA of the CDR3: TGTGCCAGCAGCGTCGAGCCGGGACAGGGAGGTTTGGGGGAGCTGTTTTTT. Its protein product is CASSVEPGQGGLGELFF. The full variable domain, rest sourced from reference TRBV11-2 and TRBJ2-2, is EAGVAQSPRYKIIEKRQSVAFWCNPISGHATLYWYQQILGQGPKLLIQFQNNGVVDDSQLPKDRFSAERLKGVDSTLKIQPAKLEDSAVYLCASSVEPGQGGLGELFFGEGSRLTVL.

V and J are TRBV6-5 and TRBJ2-6; no reliable D call. Germline V gives CDR1 MNHEY, CDR2 SVGAGI. The V and J ends lost 10 bases and 0 bases respectively, with 4 bases between them. This CDR3 spans 12 amino acids. In DNA, the CDR3 is TGTGCCACCTCCTCTGGGGCCAACGTCCTGACTTTC. Its translation: CATSSGANVLTF.